This passage covers 14 T cell receptor beta chains from one sample sequenced in a study of cytomegalovirus exposure and HLA in healthy donors. The PCR used 60 Vbeta and 13 Jbeta primers. Repertoires were generated with immunoSEQ multiplex PCR, while TCRdb's copy carries only in-frame clones and drops some. The sample totals about 150,000 clones. The specimen was PBMCs. Receptor source: a young man in good health and CMV-seronegative.

The chain uses TRBV4-2 and TRBJ2-3, with 8 bases identical to TRBD2. The CDR3 loop spans 17 amino acids. Germline V CDR1 and CDR2: LGHNA, YNFKEQ. V lost 0 bases and J lost 0; bases outside the gene matches: 5. The CDR3 sequence: CASSQDIASGSTDTQYF. CDR3 nucleotides: TGTGCCAGCAGCCAAGATATCGCTAGCGGGAGCACAGATACGCAGTATTTT.

The chain recombines TRBV4-1 with TRBJ1-5; 7 bases agree with TRBD1. The germline V gene has CDR1 MGHRA and CDR2 YSYEKL. The CDR3 has 19 residues. The V segment lost 2 bases and the J segment 0 bases; nucleotides outside the gene matches: 13. CDR3 protein: CASSQLLGQYRYSNQPQHF. The CDR3 nucleotides are TGCGCCAGCAGCCAATTGTTGGGACAGTACCGTTATAGCAATCAGCCCCAGCATTTT.

The gene calls are TRBV6-5 and TRBJ2-3; 8 bases are shared with TRBD2. The V gene's germline CDR1 is MNHEY and CDR2 SVGAGI. The CDR3 is 15 residues long. Trimming removed 5 bases from V and 0 bases from J; junction bases left unmatched: 4. The CDR3 here is CASSIRLASTDTQYF. The DNA for the CDR3 is TGTGCCAGCAGTATACGACTAGCGAGCACAGATACGCAGTATTTT.

V gene TRBV5-1 combines with J gene TRBJ2-3; 8 bases agree with TRBD1. With 2 bases clipped from V and 6 bases from J, the junction kept 8 bases outside the gene matches. CDR1 SGHRS and CDR2 YFSETQ come from the germline V gene. The CDR3 runs to 15 residues. The CDR3 here is CASSFGQGGVDTQYF. DNA for the CDR3: TGCGCCAGCAGCTTCGGACAGGGTGGGGTTGATACGCAGTATTTT.

The chain carries TRBV15 and TRBJ1-4; D may be TRBD1 (5 bases). Germline V CDR1 and CDR2: LNHNV, YYDKDF (reference sequence). With 1 base removed from V and 3 bases from J, the gap between germline ends came to 15 bases. CDR3 length: 17 residues. CDR3 DNA sequence: TGTGCCACCAGCAGAGGTGGGGCTGGGCGCCCTAATGAAAAACTGTTTTTT. Its protein product is CATSRGGAGRPNEKLFF.

The rearrangement uses TRBV11-2 and TRBJ1-4; 7 nucleotides agree with TRBD1. The V and J ends lost 4 bases and 8 bases, in that order; junction bases with no gene match: 19. CDR1 and CDR2 (germline): SGHAT, FQNNGV. The CDR3 extends over 18 amino acids. CDR3 region: CASSSLRPGGIGREKLFF. The CDR3 bases are TGTGCCAGCAGCTCACTAAGGCCAGGGGGAATAGGACGGGAAAAACTGTTTTTT.

This chain uses TRBV19 with TRBJ2-1; no firm D call. The CDR3 is 12 residues long. V lost 6 bases and J lost 6, with 9 bases in between. Germline values: CDR1 LNHDA, CDR2 SQIVND (reference sequence). CDR3 region: CASSPGFNEQFF. Written as DNA, the CDR3 is TGTGCCAGTAGCCCAGGTTTCAATGAGCAGTTCTTC.

V usage is TRBV7-9 and J usage is TRBJ2-1; D call uncertain. Germline V CDR1 and CDR2: SEHNR, FQNEAQ (reference sequence). The CDR3 is 15 amino acids. The V and J ends lost 3 bases and 0 bases respectively, with 9 bases between them. CDR3 coding DNA: TGTGCCAGCAGCTTCTTTTTTAGCTCCTACAATGAGCAGTTCTTC. This sequence encodes CASSFFFSSYNEQFF.

This chain uses TRBV4-1 with TRBJ1-1; TRBD1 aligns across 7 bases. The CDR3 covers 16 residues. CDR1 and CDR2 from the germline V gene are MGHRA and YSYEKL. V trimming: 1 base; J trimming: 5 bases; junction bases outside the gene matches: 10. CDR3 DNA: TGCGCCAGCAGCCAAGGGATAGGGGGCGCGTTTACTGAAGCTTTCTTT. Protein: CASSQGIGGAFTEAFF.

The rearrangement joins TRBV11-3 to TRBJ2-5; 9 nucleotides match TRBD1. The CDR3 runs to 15 residues. After removal of 6 bases from V and 5 bases from J, the junction contained 10 bases not matched to a gene. Germline loops: CDR1 SGHNT, CDR2 YENEEA. CDR3: CASSTGGGVQETQYF. CDR3 nucleotide sequence: TGTGCCAGCAGTACAGGGGGCGGTGTTCAGGAGACCCAGTACTTC.

The V gene is TRBV5-4, the J gene TRBJ2-5; D ambiguous. The V gene's germline CDR1 is SGHNT and CDR2 YYREEE (reference sequence). The CDR3 runs 11 residues. V lost 2 bases and J lost 5, with 4 bases in between. CDR3 loop: CASSFGETQYF. The CDR3 nucleotides are TGTGCCAGCAGCTTCGGGGAGACCCAGTACTTC.

CDR3: CASSYLAGGHYNEQFF. Here the CDR3 DNA reads TGTGCCAGCAGTTACCTAGCGGGAGGGCATTACAATGAGCAGTTCTTC. This chain uses TRBV6-5 with TRBJ2-1, with 12 positions matching TRBD2. The length of the CDR3 is 16 residues. The ends lost 2 bases at V and 4 bases at J; junction bases unmatched: 3. Germline lookup yields CDR1 MNHEY and CDR2 SVGAGI.

V gene TRBV11-3 combines with J gene TRBJ2-6; weak D call: TRBD1 (8 bases). Looked up from germline, CDR1 is SGHNT and CDR2 is YENEEA. Trimming shortened V by 5 bases and J by 4 bases, and 15 bases separated the two germline ends. The CDR3 totals 16 residues. This CDR3 reads CASSRGQGGGANVLTF. Here the CDR3 DNA reads TGTGCCAGCAGCCGAGGACAGGGAGGGGGGGCCAACGTCCTGACTTTC.

This rearrangement joins TRBV7-2 to TRBJ1-1, with 9 bases fitting TRBD1. Trimming removed 3 bases from V and 0 bases from J; junction bases left unmatched: 11. Looked up from germline, CDR1 is SGHTA and CDR2 is FQGNSA. The CDR3 is 18 amino acids. The CDR3 nucleotides are TGTGCCAGCAGCTTTTACTTTACCGGGACAGGGATGAACACTGAAGCTTTCTTT. Residues: CASSFYFTGTGMNTEAFF.